Sequencing of this TCR beta chain was carried out in a study of PD-1 blockade in mismatch repair-deficient tumors. Study context: Enrolled about 2012-2016, patients had progressing, pretreated mismatch repair-deficient cancers of 12 types.

Repertoires were generated with immunoSEQ multiplex PCR, while TCRdb's copy carries only in-frame clones and drops some. Of around 100,000 clones listed, about 80% are singletons. Germline V CDR1 and CDR2: SGDLS, YYNGEE. The CDR3 extends over 16 amino acids. V lost 4 bases to trimming and J lost 4 bases, with 20 bases between them. A word on this clone: Its antigen remains unknown.

General study points: Tumor-resident clones, often undetectable pretreatment in blood, expanded then contracted after pembrolizumab.

This chain links TRBV9 with TRBJ1-1, with D perhaps TRBD1 (6 bases). The sequence derives from an adult with mismatch repair-deficient cancer. The sample here was peripheral blood, taken 60 weeks after starting pembrolizumab. The CDR3 sequence is CASSPRVGGGITEAFF. Here the CDR3 DNA reads TGTGCCAGCAGCCCCCGAGTTGGGGGCGGAATCACTGAAGCTTTCTTT.